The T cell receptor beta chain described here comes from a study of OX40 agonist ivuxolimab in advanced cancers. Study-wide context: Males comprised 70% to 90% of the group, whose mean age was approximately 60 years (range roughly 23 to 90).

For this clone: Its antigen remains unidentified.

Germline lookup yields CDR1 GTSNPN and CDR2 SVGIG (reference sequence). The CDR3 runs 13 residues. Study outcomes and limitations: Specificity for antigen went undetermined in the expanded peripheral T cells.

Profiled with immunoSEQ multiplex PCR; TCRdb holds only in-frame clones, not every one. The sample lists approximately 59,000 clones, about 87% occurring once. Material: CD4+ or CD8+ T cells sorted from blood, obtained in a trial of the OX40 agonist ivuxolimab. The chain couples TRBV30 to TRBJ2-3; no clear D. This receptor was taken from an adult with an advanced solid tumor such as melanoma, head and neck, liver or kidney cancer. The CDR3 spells CASRPKRADTQYF. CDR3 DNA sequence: TGTGCTTCAAGGCCGAAAAGGGCAGATACGCAGTATTTT.